This record covers a single T cell receptor (beta chain). What it binds is not known. J gave up 6 bases and V 2 bases, and 7 bases lay outside the gene matches. CDR1 and CDR2 from the germline V gene are SGHTS and YDEGEE. There are 15 residues in the CDR3. The record originates from a study of cytomegalovirus exposure and HLA in healthy donors. 60 Vbeta and 13 Jbeta primers were used in PCR. Using immunoSEQ multiplex PCR, the repertoire was profiled, and TCRdb retains in-frame clones only, with some absent. The sample has 130,000 to 150,000 clones; 70% to 80% are singletons. General study points: According to reports, the classifier identified cytomegalovirus status with high specificity and sensitivity. According to an earlier analysis, most TCR beta V segments yielded productive rearrangements about 87% or about 30% of the time.

This TCR was recovered from a woman aged 45-60 years in good health and CMV-seronegative. The chain links TRBV5-8 to TRBJ2-3; the match to TRBD2 covers 9 bases. Sequencing was done on a sample of PBMCs. Written as DNA, the CDR3 is TGTGCCAGCAGCTTCCGCGCGGGGGGGCAGGATACGCAGTATTTT. Its protein product is CASSFRAGGQDTQYF.